This T cell receptor (beta chain) was documented in a study of T cells in Graves' hyperthyroidism and ophthalmopathy. Germline-derived CDR1 and CDR2 are SGHRS and YFSETQ. Trimming shortened V by 0 bases and J by 3 bases, and 16 bases separated the two germline ends. The CDR3 extends over 16 amino acids. Overall study results and limits: Appearing also in blood were most of the thyroid clonotypes expanded above 0.001.

This clonotype was seen repeatedly, ten times or more. Antigen unknown. Amplified regions were TCR beta CDR3 sequences from RNA transcripts. The HTBI primer set drove a first-round RT-PCR of the TCR CDR3. MiXCR, applied by TCRdb to the multiplex PCR reads, yields one record per CDR3 protein. The repertoire holds approximately 600,000 distinct CDR3 sequences, with roughly 14% as singletons. The sequence was collected from a woman in her thirties or forties with Graves' ophthalmopathy. The sequencing sample was made of blood. This chain joins TRBV5-1 and TRBJ2-7; a possible D gene is TRBD1 (6 bases). CDR3 DNA: TGCGCCAGCAGCTTGGCGACAGGCCCCCCGTACTACGAGCAGTACTTC. It encodes CASSLATGPPYYEQYF.